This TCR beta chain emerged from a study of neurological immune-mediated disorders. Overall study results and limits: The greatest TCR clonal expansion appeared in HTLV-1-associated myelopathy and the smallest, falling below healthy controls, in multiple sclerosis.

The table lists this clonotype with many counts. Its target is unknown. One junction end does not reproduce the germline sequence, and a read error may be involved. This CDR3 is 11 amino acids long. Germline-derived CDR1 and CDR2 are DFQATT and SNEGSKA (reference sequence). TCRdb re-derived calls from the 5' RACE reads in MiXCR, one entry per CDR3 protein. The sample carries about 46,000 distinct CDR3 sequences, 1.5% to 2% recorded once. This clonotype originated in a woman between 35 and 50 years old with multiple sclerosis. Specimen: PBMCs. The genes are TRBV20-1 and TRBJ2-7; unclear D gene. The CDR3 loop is CSVPGLSSVDF. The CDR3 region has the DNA TGCAGTGTCCCAGGCCTCTCCTCTGTTGACTTC.